This TCR beta chain was profiled in a study of CD4+ T cells in melanoma. A single count supports this clone. Generated by immunoSEQ multiplex PCR, the TCRdb table keeps only in-frame clones and is missing some. The sample lists about 110,000 clones; around 93% were seen once. Sequencing used peripheral blood. This clonotype was obtained from a human donor with melanoma.

The CDR3 spells CASSDSYEQYF. DNA of the CDR3: TGTGCCAGTTCGGACAGTTACGAGCAGTACTTC. The chain uses TRBV2 and TRBJ2-7; possibly TRBD1 for D (6 bases). Between the trimmed V and J ends, which lost 9 bases and 4 bases, there was a span of 10 bases. CDR3 length: 11 amino acids. Germline CDR1 reads SNHLY; CDR2 reads FYNNEI. Variable domain in full (rest from reference TRBV2 and TRBJ2-7): EPEVTQTPSHQVTQMGQEVILRCVPISNHLYFYWYRQILGQKVEFLVSFYNNEISEKSEIFDDQFSVERPDGSNFTLKIRSTKLEDSAMYFCASSDSYEQYFGPGTRLTVT.